The next 29 T cell receptor beta chains were all read from a single sample in a study of post-analysis software for immune sequencing data (dated by TCRdb to 2015 to 2017). Libraries were built with PCR. Sequencing used an Illumina HiSeq 2500. To reduce PCR and sequencing biases, unique molecular identifiers were built into the TCR beta cDNA libraries. TCRdb took the public reads, trimmed them with fastp at Q25, ran MiXCR for clone calling and kept in-frame beta chains. CDR3 protein sequences are deduplicated, and each keeps its most common genes and DNA. This sample is represented by hundreds of thousands of distinct CDR3 sequences; roughly 45% of them were singletons. Of the sample, 9% to 13% is held by the ten largest clones. No antigen has been assigned to these receptors. What the research found in general, with its limitations: Roughly 5 TRBV segments, including TRBV5-6, TRBV5-1 and TRBV20-1, were significantly more frequent in patients than controls.

Sequenced sample: blood. Every receptor here comes from a girl under 18 with multiple sclerosis.

This clonotype was observed a handful of times. The chain is built from TRBV20-1 and TRBJ1-2, with TRBD1 identical over 9 bases. This CDR3 contains 18 residues. Germline V gene sequence: CDR1 DFQATT, CDR2 SNEGSKA (reference sequence). J lost 5 bases, V lost 3 bases, and 19 bases had no gene match. CDR3 nucleotide sequence: TGCAGTGCTAGTCAATGGGGGTGGACAGGGGTGGCAGGGTATGGCTACACCTTC. This gives the protein CSASQWGWTGVAGYGYTF.

In this sample, this clonotype turned up many times. This chain uses TRBV4-2 with TRBJ2-1; 11 positions agree with TRBD2. V was clipped by 3 bases and J by 12 bases; unmatched bases: 10. The germline gives CDR1 LGHNA, CDR2 YNFKEQ. The CDR3 runs to 15 residues. CDR3 DNA sequence: TGTGCCAGCAGCCAGCCGGAGACTAGCGGGACGGGGCAGTTCTTC. Translation: CASSQPETSGTGQFF.

In regard to this clonotype: One junction end disagrees with the germline gene, perhaps due to a read error. This sequence joins TRBV11-2 and TRBJ1-1, with 9 bases identical to TRBD1. Germline V gene sequence: CDR1 SGHAT, CDR2 FQNNGV. The length of the CDR3 is 15 residues. The CDR3 is CAGSSTGGKGTEAFF. In DNA form, the CDR3 reads TGTGCCGGCAGCTCGACAGGGGGGAAAGGCACTGAAGCTTTCTTT.

This clonotype was seen ten or more times. The J gene is TRBJ2-3, the V gene TRBV7-2; tentative D call: TRBD2 (5 bases). The CDR3 sequence is 12 residues long. The V end was cut by 5 bases, the J end by 5 bases, with 8 bases between. Germline V gives CDR1 SGHTA, CDR2 FQGNSA. The CDR3 DNA reads as TGTGCCAGCAGCCTAGGGAGAGATACGCAGTATTTT. Translating it yields CASSLGRDTQYF.

The chain combines TRBV7-8 with TRBJ2-1; perhaps TRBD2 as D (5 bases). This CDR3 is 16 amino acids long. Trimming shortened V by 5 bases and J by 0 bases, and 14 bases separated the two germline ends. Germline lookup yields CDR1 SGHVS and CDR2 FQNEAQ. CDR3: CASSLIAISSYNEQFF. The CDR3 DNA reads TGTGCCAGCAGCCTAATAGCGATCAGCTCCTACAATGAGCAGTTCTTC.

This clonotype has only a few counts. The chain has TRBV19 and TRBJ2-7; 7 bases align to TRBD2. The CDR3 runs 15 residues. The germline CDR1 and CDR2 sequences are LNHDA and SQIVND (reference sequence). The V and J ends lost 5 bases and 2 bases, in that order; junction bases with no gene match: 9. The CDR3 DNA is TGTGCCAGTAGTCTGGCTAGCGGCTATACCTACGAGCAGTACTTC. This codes for CASSLASGYTYEQYF. Full variable domain (rest looked up from reference TRBV19 and TRBJ2-7): DGGITQSPKYLFRKEGQNVTLSCEQNLNHDAMYWYRQDPGQGLRLIYYSQIVNDFQKGDIAEGYSVSREKKESFPLTVTSAQKNPTAFYLCASSLASGYTYEQYFGPGTRLTVT.

The rearrangement joins TRBV4-3 to TRBJ2-5, with D unresolved. V gave up 0 bases and J gave up 2 bases, with 10 bases separating them. CDR3 length equals 15 residues. From germline, CDR1 is LGHNA and CDR2 YSLEER. The CDR3 nucleotides are TGCGCCAGCAGCCAAGACCCCGGATCGCAAGAGACCCAGTACTTC. Its translation is CASSQDPGSQETQYF.

The chain uses TRBV7-9 and TRBJ1-2; D not resolved. Germline values: CDR1 SEHNR, CDR2 FQNEAQ (reference sequence). The V end was cut by 0 bases, the J end by 4 bases, with 6 bases between. The CDR3 runs 13 residues. Here the CDR3 DNA reads TGTGCCAGCAGCTTAGCCGGGGTCTATGGCTACACCTTC. Protein sequence: CASSLAGVYGYTF. Together with reference TRBV7-9 and TRBJ1-2, the CDR3 gives the full variable domain: DTGVSQNPRHKITKRGQNVTFRCDPISEHNRLYWYRQTLGQGPEFLTYFQNEAQLEKSRLLSDRFSAERPKGSFSTLEIQRTEQGDSAMYLCASSLAGVYGYTFGSGTRLTVV.

The genes are TRBV29-1 and TRBJ1-2; 8 positions agree with TRBD1. This CDR3 has 13 amino acids. Trimming cost V 4 bases and J 8 bases; bases outside gene matches: 9. Germline lookup yields CDR1 SQVTM and CDR2 ANQGSEA. Here the CDR3 reads CSVGGDRGGGYTF. CDR3 bases: TGCAGCGTTGGGGGTGACAGGGGTGGCGGCTACACCTTC.

J is TRBJ2-5 and V is TRBV20-1; no definite D call. The V and J ends lost 0 bases and 7 bases respectively, with 0 bases between them. The CDR3 is 9 residues long. Germline V gene data show CDR1 as DFQATT and CDR2 as SNEGSKA (reference sequence). Written as DNA, the CDR3 is TGCAGTGCTAGAGAGACCCAGTACTTC. Translating it yields CSARETQYF.

This clonotype was observed a handful of times. The rearrangement links TRBV5-1 to TRBJ2-3; 7 bases align to TRBD2. CDR3 size: 14 residues. The trim removed 6 bases at V and 3 bases at J, leaving 7 bases unmatched. Germline CDR1 and CDR2: SGHRS and YFSETQ. Here the CDR3 DNA reads TGCGCCAGCAACCCGCCCGGGGGGACAGATACGCAGTATTTT. Translating gives CASNPPGGTDTQYF.

The chain joins TRBV6-5 to TRBJ2-7, with 8 nucleotides matching TRBD2. This CDR3 contains 14 residues. Trimming cost V 0 bases and J 2 bases; bases outside gene matches: 0. The germline CDR1 and CDR2 sequences are MNHEY and SVGAGI. In DNA, the CDR3 is TGTGCCAGCAGTTACTCCGGGAGGGCCTACGAGCAGTACTTC. This codes for CASSYSGRAYEQYF.

V usage is TRBV5-1 and J usage is TRBJ2-5; 11 bases are shared with TRBD1. With 2 bases clipped from V and 4 bases from J, the junction kept 4 bases outside the gene matches. CDR3 size: 15 residues. The germline V gene has CDR1 SGHRS and CDR2 YFSETQ. CDR3: CASSFGGTGGETQYF. The CDR3 DNA sequence: TGCGCCAGCAGCTTTGGGGGGACAGGGGGAGAGACCCAGTACTTC.

The V gene is TRBV21-1, the J gene TRBJ2-5. TRBV21-1 is annotated as a pseudogene. There are 14 residues in the CDR3. CDR3 coding DNA: TGTGCTAGCGCTCAGGCAGGTGAACAAGAGACCCAGTACTTC. Amino acid sequence: CASAQAGEQETQYF.

V and J are TRBV7-8 and TRBJ2-7; TRBD2 matches at 8 bases. The CDR3 length is 14 residues. Germline V gene data show CDR1 as SGHVS and CDR2 as FQNEAQ. Trimming at V came to 3 bases and at J to 2 bases, leaving 3 bases not matched to a gene. The CDR3, as DNA: TGTGCCAGCAGCTTTAGCGGGGTAACCTACGAGCAGTACTTC. As protein: CASSFSGVTYEQYF.

This clonotype was seen a few times. The chain links TRBV29-1 to TRBJ2-3; a possible D gene is TRBD1 (7 bases). CDR1 and CDR2 (germline): SQVTM, ANQGSEA. V was cut by 4 bases and J by 1 base, with 12 bases left in between. The CDR3 runs to 14 residues. CDR3: CSVGQGLGTDTQYF. DNA of the CDR3: TGCAGCGTTGGACAGGGACTCGGCACAGATACGCAGTATTTT.

To note about this clonotype: Mismatch with germline at one junction end may stem from a read error. The chain is built from TRBV4-2 and TRBJ1-2, with D perhaps matching TRBD1 (5 bases). CDR3 length equals 16 residues. CDR1 and CDR2 from the germline V gene are LGHNA and YNFKEQ. Here the CDR3 reads CANSQEVSGLPYGYTF. The CDR3 DNA reads TGTGCCAACAGCCAAGAAGTGTCAGGGCTTCCCTATGGCTACACCTTC.

The genes are TRBV20-1 and TRBJ2-4, with 10 bases that match TRBD2. The end of the DNA fits TRBJ2-5 better, so the J call may be wrong. The CDR3 runs to 15 residues. CDR1 DFQATT and CDR2 SNEGSKA come from the germline V gene (reference sequence). CDR3 bases: TGCAGTGCTAGTGCAGCGGGAGGGCCGGACGAGACCCAGTACTTC. This encodes CSASAAGGPDETQYF.

This clonotype was counted a few times. The genes are TRBV5-1 and TRBJ1-2; 9 bases align to TRBD1. The CDR3 consists of 14 residues. Germline V gives CDR1 SGHRS, CDR2 YFSETQ. The V segment lost 2 bases and the J segment 4 bases; nucleotides outside the gene matches: 3. The CDR3 spells CASSFEQGAYGYTF. CDR3 sequence (DNA): TGCGCCAGCAGCTTTGAACAGGGGGCCTATGGCTACACCTTC.

V and J are TRBV11-2 and TRBJ1-1; 8 bases match TRBD1. The J segment lost 0 bases and the V segment lost 5 bases, leaving 5 bases of the junction unmatched. Germline V gene sequence: CDR1 SGHAT, CDR2 FQNNGV. CDR3 size: 15 residues. The CDR3 nucleotides read TGTGCCAGCAGCCCAAGGACAGGGTTGAACACTGAAGCTTTCTTT. Its protein product is CASSPRTGLNTEAFF.

The chain uses TRBV7-3 and TRBJ1-2; D unclear. CDR3 size: 13 residues. Germline CDR1 SGHTA, CDR2 FQGTGA. Trimming removed 2 bases from V and 7 bases from J, with 11 bases in between. The CDR3 DNA reads TGTGCCAGCAGCTTACAGGCGGGCAGTGGCTACACCTTC. Encoded protein: CASSLQAGSGYTF.

This clonotype was counted only a few times. CDR3 bases: TGCAGTGCTACCGGGACAGAGAACTCCAATGAGCAGTTCTTC. Translated, it gives CSATGTENSNEQFF. The chain couples TRBV20-1 to TRBJ2-1, with 7 nucleotides matching TRBD1. The germline V gene has CDR1 DFQATT and CDR2 SNEGSKA (reference sequence). The CDR3 contains 14 residues. J lost 6 bases, V lost 4 bases, and 9 bases had no gene match.

J is TRBJ1-1 and V is TRBV5-4, with 11 bases fitting TRBD1. The CDR3 loop spans 16 amino acids. With V trimmed by 6 bases and J by 0 bases, 7 bases remained unmatched. Germline loops: CDR1 SGHNT, CDR2 YYREEE (reference sequence). The CDR3 sequence: CASTFGTGGLNTEAFF. CDR3 nucleotide sequence: TGTGCCAGCACCTTCGGGACAGGGGGTTTGAACACTGAAGCTTTCTTT.

The chain carries TRBV7-9 and TRBJ2-3; no reliable D call. In germline, CDR1 is SEHNR, CDR2 FQNEAQ (reference sequence). Trimming removed 5 bases at V and 4 bases at J, with 10 bases between. CDR3 length: 13 residues. CDR3 sequence: CASSRLDADTQYF. DNA of the CDR3: TGTGCCAGCAGCCGGCTAGACGCAGATACGCAGTATTTT.

The chain is built from TRBV4-2 and TRBJ2-1; 9 bases are a match to TRBD2. This CDR3 has 17 amino acids. V trimming: 1 base; J trimming: 4 bases; junction bases outside the gene matches: 8. Germline V gives CDR1 LGHNA, CDR2 YNFKEQ. The CDR3 coding sequence is TGTGCCAGCAGCCAAGTACTGCGGGAGGGCCGTTACAATGAGCAGTTCTTC. Protein product: CASSQVLREGRYNEQFF.

The V and J genes are TRBV7-9 and TRBJ2-3; tentatively, D is TRBD1 (6 bases). CDR3 length equals 15 residues. The V gene lost 4 bases and the J gene lost 0 bases, with 11 bases spanning the gap. The germline CDR1 and CDR2 sequences are SEHNR and FQNEAQ (reference sequence). The DNA for the CDR3 is TGTGCCAGCAGCTCATACGACAGGAGCACAGATACGCAGTATTTT. Its translation is CASSSYDRSTDTQYF.

The chain links TRBV12-3 or TRBV12-4 to TRBJ2-7, with D perhaps TRBD2 (5 bases). The CDR3 has 12 residues. Trimming removed 7 bases at V and 4 bases at J, with 11 bases between. CDR3 loop: CASTLDSYEQYF. The CDR3 bases are TGTGCCAGCACCTTGGACTCGTACGAGCAGTACTTC.

V is TRBV6-5 and J is TRBJ1-4, with 9 bases matching TRBD1. This CDR3 is 14 amino acids long. V gave up 6 bases and J gave up 5 bases; unmatched junction bases: 4. The V gene's germline CDR1 is MNHEY and CDR2 SVGAGI. CDR3 amino acids: CASRRTGGNEKLFF. DNA of the CDR3: TGTGCCAGCAGGAGAACAGGGGGCAATGAAAAACTGTTTTTT.

The chain carries TRBV6-1 and TRBJ2-1; 15 positions match TRBD2. Trimming cost V 4 bases and J 12 bases; bases outside gene matches: 7. The germline CDR1 and CDR2 sequences are MNHNS and SASEGT. CDR3 length: 15 amino acids. DNA of the CDR3: TGTGCCAGCAGTGCAGGACTAGCGGGAGGGCCTTGGCAGTTCTTC. It codes for CASSAGLAGGPWQFF.